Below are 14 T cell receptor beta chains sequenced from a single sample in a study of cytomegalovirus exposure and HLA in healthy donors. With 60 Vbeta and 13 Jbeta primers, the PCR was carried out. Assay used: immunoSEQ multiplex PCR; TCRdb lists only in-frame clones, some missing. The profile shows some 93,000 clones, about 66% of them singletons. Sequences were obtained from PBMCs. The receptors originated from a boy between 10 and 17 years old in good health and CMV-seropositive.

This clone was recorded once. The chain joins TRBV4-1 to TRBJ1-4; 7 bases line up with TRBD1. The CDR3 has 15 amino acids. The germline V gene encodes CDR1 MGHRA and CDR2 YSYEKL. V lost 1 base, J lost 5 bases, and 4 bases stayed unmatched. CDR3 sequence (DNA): TGCGCCAGCAGCCAAGTCAGGGGGGAGAATGAAAAACTGTTTTTT. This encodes CASSQVRGENEKLFF.

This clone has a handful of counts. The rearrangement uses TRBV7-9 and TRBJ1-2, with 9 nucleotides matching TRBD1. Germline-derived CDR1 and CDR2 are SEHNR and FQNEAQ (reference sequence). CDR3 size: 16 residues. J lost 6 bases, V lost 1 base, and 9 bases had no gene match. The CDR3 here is CASSLGGDREADGYTF. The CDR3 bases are TGTGCCAGCAGCTTAGGGGGGGACAGGGAGGCGGATGGCTACACCTTC.

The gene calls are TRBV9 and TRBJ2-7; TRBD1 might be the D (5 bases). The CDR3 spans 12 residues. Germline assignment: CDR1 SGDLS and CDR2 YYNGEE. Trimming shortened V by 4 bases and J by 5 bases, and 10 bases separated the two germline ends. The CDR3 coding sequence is TGTGCCAGCAGCAGGGGAAAGGACGAGCAGTACTTC. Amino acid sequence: CASSRGKDEQYF.

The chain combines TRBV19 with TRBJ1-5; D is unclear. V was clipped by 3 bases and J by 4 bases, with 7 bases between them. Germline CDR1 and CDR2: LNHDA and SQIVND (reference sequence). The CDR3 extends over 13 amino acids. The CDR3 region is CASSIGRNQPQHF. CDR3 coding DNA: TGTGCCAGTAGTATTGGGAGGAATCAGCCCCAGCATTTT.

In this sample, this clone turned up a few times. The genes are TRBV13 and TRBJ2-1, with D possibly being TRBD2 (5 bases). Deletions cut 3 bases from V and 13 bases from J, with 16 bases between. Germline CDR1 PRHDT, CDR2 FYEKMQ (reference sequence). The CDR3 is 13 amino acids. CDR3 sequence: CASSFYSLEVQFF. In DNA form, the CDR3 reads TGTGCCAGCAGCTTCTATTCCCTGGAGGTTCAGTTCTTC.

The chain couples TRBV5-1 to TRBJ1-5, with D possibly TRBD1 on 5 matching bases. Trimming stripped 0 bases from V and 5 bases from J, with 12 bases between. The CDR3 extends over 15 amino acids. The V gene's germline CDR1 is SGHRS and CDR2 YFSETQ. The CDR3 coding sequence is TGCGCCAGCAGCTTGGCCGGCAGGGAAGATCAGCCCCAGCATTTT. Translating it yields CASSLAGREDQPQHF.

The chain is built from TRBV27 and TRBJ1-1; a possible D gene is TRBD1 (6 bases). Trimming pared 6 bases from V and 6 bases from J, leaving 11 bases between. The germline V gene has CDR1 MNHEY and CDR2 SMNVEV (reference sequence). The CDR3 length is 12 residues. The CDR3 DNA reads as TGTGCCAGCAGCACAGGGTTATCTGAAGCTTTCTTT. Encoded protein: CASSTGLSEAFF.

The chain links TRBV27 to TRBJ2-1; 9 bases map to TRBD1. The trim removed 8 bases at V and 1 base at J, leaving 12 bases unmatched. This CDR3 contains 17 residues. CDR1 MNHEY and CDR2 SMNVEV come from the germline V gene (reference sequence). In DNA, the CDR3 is TGTGCCAGCCACCAAAGGACAGGGGCTGGGTCCTACAATGAGCAGTTCTTC. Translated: CASHQRTGAGSYNEQFF.

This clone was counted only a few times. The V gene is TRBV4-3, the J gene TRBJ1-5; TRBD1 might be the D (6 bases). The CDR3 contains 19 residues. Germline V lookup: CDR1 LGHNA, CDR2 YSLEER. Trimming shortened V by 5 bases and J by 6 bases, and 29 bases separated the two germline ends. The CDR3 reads CASSKGYGVQGEEGQPQHF. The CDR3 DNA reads TGCGCCAGCAGCAAAGGTTATGGGGTACAGGGTGAAGAGGGTCAGCCCCAGCATTTT.

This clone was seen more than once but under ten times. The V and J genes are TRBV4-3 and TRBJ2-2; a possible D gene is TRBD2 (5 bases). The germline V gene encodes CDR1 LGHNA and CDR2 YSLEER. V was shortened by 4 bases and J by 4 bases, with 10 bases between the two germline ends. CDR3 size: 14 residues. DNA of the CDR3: TGCGCCAGCAGCCTTGAGGGCGGCACCGGGGAGCTGTTTTTT. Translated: CASSLEGGTGELFF.

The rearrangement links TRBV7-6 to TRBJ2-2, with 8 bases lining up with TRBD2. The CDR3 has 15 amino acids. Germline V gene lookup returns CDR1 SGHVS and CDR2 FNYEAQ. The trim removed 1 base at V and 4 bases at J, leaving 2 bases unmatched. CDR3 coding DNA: TGTGCCAGCAGCTTAGACGGGAGGGGCACCGGGGAGCTGTTTTTT. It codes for CASSLDGRGTGELFF.

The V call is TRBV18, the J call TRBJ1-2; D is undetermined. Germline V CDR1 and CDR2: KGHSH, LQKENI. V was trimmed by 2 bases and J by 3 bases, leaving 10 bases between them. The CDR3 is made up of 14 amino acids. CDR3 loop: CASSPGQVDYGYTF. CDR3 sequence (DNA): TGTGCCAGCTCACCAGGGCAGGTCGACTATGGCTACACCTTC.

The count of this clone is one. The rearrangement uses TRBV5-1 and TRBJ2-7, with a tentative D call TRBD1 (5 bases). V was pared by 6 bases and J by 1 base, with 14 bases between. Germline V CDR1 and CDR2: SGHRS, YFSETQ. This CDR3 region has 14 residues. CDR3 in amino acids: CASTRVDSSYEQYF. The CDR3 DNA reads TGCGCCAGCACTAGGGTTGACAGTTCCTACGAGCAGTACTTC.

CDR3 protein: CASSISGGGEKLFF. In DNA form, the CDR3 reads TGTGCCAGTAGTATCTCAGGGGGCGGTGAAAAACTGTTTTTT. V usage is TRBV19 and J usage is TRBJ1-4; 8 nucleotides agree with TRBD1. V gave up 3 bases and J gave up 7 bases; unmatched junction bases: 4. The CDR3 length is 14 residues. Germline CDR1 and CDR2: LNHDA and SQIVND (reference sequence).